Listed below are T cell receptor beta chains from one sample, sequenced in a study of blood T cell repertoires in COVID-19. TCRdb's copy holds only in-frame clones and misses some; the assay was immunoSEQ multiplex PCR. The table shows roughly 130,000 clones, with roughly three quarters occurring only once. Sample: peripheral blood. These receptors all come from a woman in her 70s with COVID-19, enrolled during active disease. Each CDR3 is given with its conserved first and last residue. D genes are given only for firm matches.

d_gene | j_gene | v_gene | CDR3aa | CDR3nt
. | TRBJ1-1 | TRBV5-1 | CASNEVSNTEAFF | TGCGCCAGCAACGAGGTATCGAACACTGAAGCTTTCTTT
TRBD1 | TRBJ1-5 | TRBV6-2/TRBV6-3 | CASSPTGQRYQPQHF | TGTGCCAGCAGCCCAACGGGACAGCGATATCAGCCCCAGCATTTT
TRBD1 | TRBJ1-5 | TRBV19 | CASSPGTVNQPQHF | TGTGCCAGTAGCCCCGGGACAGTCAATCAGCCCCAGCATTTT
TRBD1 | TRBJ1-1 | TRBV7-2 | CASSLVGLGTGGRTEAFF | TGTGCCAGCAGCTTAGTAGGATTAGGGACAGGGGGTAGGACTGAAGCTTTCTTT
. | TRBJ2-7 | TRBV28 | CASTGFPGRNEQYF | TGTGCCAGCACGGGGTTCCCGGGCCGTAACGAGCAGTACTTC
TRBD1 | TRBJ1-2 | TRBV6-5 | CASSYLQGASGYTF | TGTGCCAGCAGTTACCTTCAGGGGGCGAGTGGCTACACCTTC
. | TRBJ1-2 | TRBV28 | CASLEEARRYTF | TGTGCCAGCCTTGAGGAAGCGCGGCGCTACACCTTC
. | TRBJ1-1 | TRBV23-1 | CASSQTFSGTSYFRGTEAFF | TGCGCCAGCAGTCAAACCTTTTCCGGGACAAGTTATTTCAGGGGCACTGAAGCTTTCTTT
. | TRBJ1-4 | TRBV30 | CAWSPGQTTNEKLFF | TGTGCCTGGAGCCCCGGACAGACAACTAATGAAAAACTGTTTTTT
TRBD2 | TRBJ2-5 | TRBV12-3/TRBV12-4 | CASSLAGGETQYF | TGTGCCAGCAGTCTAGCGGGGGGGGAAACCCAGTACTTC
TRBD1 | TRBJ1-5 | TRBV5-8 | CASSLGRRGVDQPQHF | TGTGCCAGCAGCTTGGGTCGCAGGGGGGTCGATCAGCCCCAGCATTTT
. | TRBJ2-7 | TRBV9 | CASSMGSTYEQYF | TGTGCCAGCAGCATGGGCAGCACCTACGAGCAGTACTTC